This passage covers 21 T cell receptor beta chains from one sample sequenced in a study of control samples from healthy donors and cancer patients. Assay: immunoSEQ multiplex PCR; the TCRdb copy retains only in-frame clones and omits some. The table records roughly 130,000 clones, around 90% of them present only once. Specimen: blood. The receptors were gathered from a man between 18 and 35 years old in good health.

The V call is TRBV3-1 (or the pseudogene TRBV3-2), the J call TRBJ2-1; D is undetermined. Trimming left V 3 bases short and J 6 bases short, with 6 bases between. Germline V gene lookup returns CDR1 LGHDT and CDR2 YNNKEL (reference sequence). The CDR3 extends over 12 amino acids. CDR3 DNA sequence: TGTGCCAGCAGCCATGGACCCAATGAGCAGTTCTTC. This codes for CASSHGPNEQFF.

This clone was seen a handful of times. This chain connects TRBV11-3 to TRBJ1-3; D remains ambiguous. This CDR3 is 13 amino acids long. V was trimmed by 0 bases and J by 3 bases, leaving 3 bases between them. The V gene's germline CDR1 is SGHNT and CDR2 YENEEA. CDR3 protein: CASSLDYGNTIYF. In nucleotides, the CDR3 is TGTGCCAGCAGCTTAGATTATGGAAACACCATATATTTT.

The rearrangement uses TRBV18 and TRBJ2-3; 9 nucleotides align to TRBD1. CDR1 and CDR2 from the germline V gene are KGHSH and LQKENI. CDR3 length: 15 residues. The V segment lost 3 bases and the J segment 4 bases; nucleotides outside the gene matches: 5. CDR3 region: CASSPPGQGSDTQYF. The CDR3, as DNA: TGTGCCAGCTCACCTCCCGGACAGGGGTCAGATACGCAGTATTTT.

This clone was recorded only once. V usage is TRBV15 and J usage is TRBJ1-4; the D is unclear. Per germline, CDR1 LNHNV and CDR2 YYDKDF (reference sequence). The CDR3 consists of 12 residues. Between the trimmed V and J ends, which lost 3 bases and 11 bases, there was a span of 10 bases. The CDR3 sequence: CATSRREGKLFF. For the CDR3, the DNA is TGTGCCACCAGCAGGCGAGAAGGGAAACTGTTTTTT.

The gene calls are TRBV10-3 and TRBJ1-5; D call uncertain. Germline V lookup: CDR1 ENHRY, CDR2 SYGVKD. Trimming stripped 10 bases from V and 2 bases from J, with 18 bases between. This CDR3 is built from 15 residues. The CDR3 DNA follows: TGTGCCACCGCTTTGAAGGTTTTGGGCAATCAGCCCCAGCATTTT. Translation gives CATALKVLGNQPQHF.

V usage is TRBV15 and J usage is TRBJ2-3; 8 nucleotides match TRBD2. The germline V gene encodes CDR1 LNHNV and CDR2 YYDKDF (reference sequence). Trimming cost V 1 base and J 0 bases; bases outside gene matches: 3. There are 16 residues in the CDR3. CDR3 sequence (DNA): TGTGCCACCAGCAGAGGGAGCGGGGGAAGCACAGATACGCAGTATTTT. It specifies CATSRGSGGSTDTQYF.

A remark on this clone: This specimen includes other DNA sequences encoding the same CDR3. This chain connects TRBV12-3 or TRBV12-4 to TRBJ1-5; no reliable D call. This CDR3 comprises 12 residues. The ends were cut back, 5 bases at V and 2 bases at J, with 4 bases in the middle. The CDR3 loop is CASSRGNQPQHF. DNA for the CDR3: TGTGCCAGCAGTCGGGGCAATCAGCCCCAGCATTTT.

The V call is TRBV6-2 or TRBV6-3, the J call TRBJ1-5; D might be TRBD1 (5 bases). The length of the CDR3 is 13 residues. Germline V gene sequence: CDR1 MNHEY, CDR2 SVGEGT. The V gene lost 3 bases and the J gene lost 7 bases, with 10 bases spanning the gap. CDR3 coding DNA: TGTGCCAGCAGTTATATTGGGGGACAGCCCCAGCATTTT. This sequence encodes CASSYIGGQPQHF.

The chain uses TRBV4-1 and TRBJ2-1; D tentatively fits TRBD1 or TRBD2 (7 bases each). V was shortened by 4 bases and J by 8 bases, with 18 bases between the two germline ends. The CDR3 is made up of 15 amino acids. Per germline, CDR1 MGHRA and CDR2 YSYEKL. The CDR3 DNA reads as TGCGCCAGCAGCCCCATTGGCAGGGGGGGCGATGAGCAGTTCTTC. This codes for CASSPIGRGGDEQFF.

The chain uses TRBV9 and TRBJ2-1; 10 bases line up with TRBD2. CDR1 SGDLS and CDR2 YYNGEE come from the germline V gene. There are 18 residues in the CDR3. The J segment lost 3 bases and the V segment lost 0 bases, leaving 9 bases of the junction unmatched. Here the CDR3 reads CASSVVGIAGGNYNEQFF. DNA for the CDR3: TGTGCCAGCAGCGTAGTGGGAATAGCGGGGGGAAACTACAATGAGCAGTTCTTC.

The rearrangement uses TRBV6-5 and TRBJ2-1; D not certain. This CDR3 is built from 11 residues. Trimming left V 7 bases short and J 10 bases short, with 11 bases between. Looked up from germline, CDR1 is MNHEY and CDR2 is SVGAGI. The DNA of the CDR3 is TGTGCCAGCAACCTAAACGGGGAGCAGTTCTTC. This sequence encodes CASNLNGEQFF.

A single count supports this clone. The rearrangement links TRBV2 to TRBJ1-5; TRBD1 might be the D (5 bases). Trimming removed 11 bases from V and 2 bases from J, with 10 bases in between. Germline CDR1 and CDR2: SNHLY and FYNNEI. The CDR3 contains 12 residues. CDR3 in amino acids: CAVGGGNQPQHF. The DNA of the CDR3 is TGTGCCGTTGGAGGGGGCAATCAGCCCCAGCATTTT. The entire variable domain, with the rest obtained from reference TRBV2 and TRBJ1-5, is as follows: EPEVTQTPSHQVTQMGQEVILRCVPISNHLYFYWYRQILGQKVEFLVSFYNNEISEKSEIFDDQFSVERPDGSNFTLKIRSTKLEDSAMYFCAVGGGNQPQHFGDGTRLSIL.

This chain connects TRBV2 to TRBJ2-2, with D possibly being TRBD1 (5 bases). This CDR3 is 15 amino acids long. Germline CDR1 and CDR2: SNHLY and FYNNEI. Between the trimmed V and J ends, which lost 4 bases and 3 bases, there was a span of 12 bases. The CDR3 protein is CASSAETVHTGELFF. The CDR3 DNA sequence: TGTGCCAGCAGTGCGGAGACAGTTCACACCGGGGAGCTGTTTTTT. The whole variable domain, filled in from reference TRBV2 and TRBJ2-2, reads EPEVTQTPSHQVTQMGQEVILRCVPISNHLYFYWYRQILGQKVEFLVSFYNNEISEKSEIFDDQFSVERPDGSNFTLKIRSTKLEDSAMYFCASSAETVHTGELFFGEGSRLTVL.

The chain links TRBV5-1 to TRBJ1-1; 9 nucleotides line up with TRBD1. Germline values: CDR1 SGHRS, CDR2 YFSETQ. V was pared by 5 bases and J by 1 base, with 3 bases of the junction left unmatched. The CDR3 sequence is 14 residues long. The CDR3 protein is CASSRTGANTEAFF. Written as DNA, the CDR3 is TGCGCCAGCAGTAGGACAGGGGCGAACACTGAAGCTTTCTTT.

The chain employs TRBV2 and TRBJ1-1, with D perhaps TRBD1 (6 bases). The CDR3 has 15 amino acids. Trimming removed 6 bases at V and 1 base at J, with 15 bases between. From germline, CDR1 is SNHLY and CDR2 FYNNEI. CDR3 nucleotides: TGTGCCAGCAGCCTACAGGGCGCCCAGAACACTGAAGCTTTCTTT. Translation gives CASSLQGAQNTEAFF.

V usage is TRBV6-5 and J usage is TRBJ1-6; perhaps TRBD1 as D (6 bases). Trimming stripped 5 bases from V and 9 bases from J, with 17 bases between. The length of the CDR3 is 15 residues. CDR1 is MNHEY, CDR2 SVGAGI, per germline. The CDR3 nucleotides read TGTGCCAGCAGTAACCCGAGTGGGGGCGGTTCACCCCTCCACTTT. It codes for CASSNPSGGGSPLHF.

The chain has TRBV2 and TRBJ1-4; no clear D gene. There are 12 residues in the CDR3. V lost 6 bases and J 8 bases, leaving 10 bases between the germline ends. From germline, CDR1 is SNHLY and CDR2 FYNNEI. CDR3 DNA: TGTGCCAGCAGGACCGACCGGGAAAAACTGTTTTTT. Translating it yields CASRTDREKLFF.

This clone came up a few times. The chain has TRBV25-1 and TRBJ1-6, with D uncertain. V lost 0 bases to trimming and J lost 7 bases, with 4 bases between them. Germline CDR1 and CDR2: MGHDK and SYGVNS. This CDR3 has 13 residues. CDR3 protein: CASSEYANSPLHF. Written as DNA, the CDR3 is TGTGCCAGCAGTGAATATGCCAATTCACCCCTCCACTTT.

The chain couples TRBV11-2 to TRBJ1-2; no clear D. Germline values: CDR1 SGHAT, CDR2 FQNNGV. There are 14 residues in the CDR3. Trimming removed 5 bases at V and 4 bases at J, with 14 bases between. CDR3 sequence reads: CASSATTGGYGYTF. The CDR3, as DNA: TGTGCCAGCAGCGCGACGACGGGAGGCTATGGCTACACCTTC.

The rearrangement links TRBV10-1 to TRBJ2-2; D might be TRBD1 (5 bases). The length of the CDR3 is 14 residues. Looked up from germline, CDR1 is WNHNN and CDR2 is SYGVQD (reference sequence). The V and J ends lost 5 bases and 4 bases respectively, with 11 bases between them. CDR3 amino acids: CASSRAGPTGELFF. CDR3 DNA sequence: TGCGCCAGCAGTAGAGCAGGGCCCACCGGGGAGCTGTTTTTT.

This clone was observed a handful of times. The CDR3 sequence is CASSQGTGSGYTF. The CDR3 coding sequence is TGTGCCAGCAGCCAAGGGACAGGGAGCGGCTACACCTTC. The chain is built from TRBV6-5 and TRBJ1-2; 9 nucleotides line up with TRBD1. The V gene end was trimmed by 6 bases and the J gene end by 8 bases; junction bases not matched to a gene: 7. Germline V gene data show CDR1 as MNHEY and CDR2 as SVGAGI. The CDR3 is 13 amino acids.